This TCR beta chain came from a study of beta chain features in type 1 diabetes. Study results and caveats: Overrepresentation of cells with high TCR expression could result from cDNA sequencing.

This clone was observed a handful of times. Its antigen remains unknown. As every portion of the isolated RNA was reverse transcribed, the sequencing read expressed TCRB transcripts. Only in-frame clones appear in the TCRdb table, and some are missing; sequencing was by immunoSEQ multiplex PCR. The sample shows 200,000 to 250,000 clones, around 68% of them seen only once. The V segment lost 5 bases and the J segment 0 bases; nucleotides outside the gene matches: 0. The germline V gene encodes CDR1 GTSNPN and CDR2 SVGIG (reference sequence). The CDR3 loop spans 13 amino acids. The origin of this receptor is a man aged 25 to 40 in good health. The material sequenced was naive CD4+ T cells from blood. The V call is TRBV30, the J call TRBJ2-2; 7 nucleotides agree with TRBD1. CDR3 sequence reads: CAWDRANTGELFF. The CDR3 coding sequence is TGTGCCTGGGACAGGGCGAACACCGGGGAGCTGTTTTTT.